This T cell receptor beta chain appears in the sequencing data of a study of vaccination effects on CD4 cells after COVID-19. Study as a whole: Two convalescent patients provided samples 16 days and one week prevaccination. Study-wide results and limits: Long after vaccination, the clones induced by infection and by vaccine shrank markedly in size.

Sequencing in the ViraFEST assay came after antigen-specific CD4+ T cells had been expanded with viral peptide pools, which were used to stimulate PBMC. Upon completion of roughly ten days in culture, CD4+ T cells were isolated. A PCR test confirmed that the person had SARS-CoV-2 infection between March and December 2020. Method: immunoSEQ multiplex PCR; TCRdb's copy keeps in-frame clones and lacks some. Among 20,000 to 30,000 clones listed, 65% to 80% were seen once. Trimming removed 4 bases at V and 4 bases at J, with 20 bases between. CDR1 is SGHRS and CDR2 is YFSETQ in the germline V gene. The CDR3 loop spans 16 amino acids. For this clone: Antigen: not known.

This clonotype was sampled from a human donor who had a prior SARS-CoV-2 infection. Sample: CD4+ T cells from PBMCs cultured with HCoV-NL63 spike peptides, taken before COVID-19 vaccination. V gene TRBV5-1 combines with J gene TRBJ1-2, with D maybe TRBD1 (6 bases). CDR3 sequence: CASSAGRQVEGYGYTF. The CDR3 bases are TGCGCCAGCAGCGCCGGGCGACAGGTAGAGGGCTATGGCTACACCTTC. Full variable domain (outside the CDR3, taken from reference TRBV5-1 and TRBJ1-2): KAGVTQTPRYLIKTRGQQVTLSCSPISGHRSVSWYQQTPGQGLQFLFEYFSETQRNKGNFPGRFSGRQFSNSRSEMNVSTLELGDSALYLCASSAGRQVEGYGYTFGSGTRLTVV.